This TCR beta chain was found in a study of T cell responses to AZD1222 COVID-19 vaccine. Background on the study: Samples with a second dose at about 4 or about 12 weeks were pooled together. Findings of the study overall: Following two doses of AZD1222, Spike-specific TCR breadth and depth rose. Targeting of unmutated variant regions was reportedly seen in nearly half of spike-specific TCRs.

This clone was detected a few times. No antigen is known for it. The method was immunoSEQ multiplex PCR; TCRdb's version includes in-frame clones alone and lacks a portion of them. The sample comprises some 130,000 clones, 84% of which are singletons, and about 4% rests with the top ten. The V gene's germline CDR1 is SGHRS and CDR2 YFSETQ. V lost 3 bases to trimming and J lost 5 bases, with 18 bases between them. The CDR3 contains 17 residues. This TCR was recovered from an adult in good health. The sample was peripheral blood, taken on day 0 of AZD1222 vaccination. The V gene is TRBV5-1, the J gene TRBJ1-6; D is possibly TRBD1 (5 bases). CDR3 in DNA: TGCGCCAGCAGCTCATTGGGGGTCCAGGACAATAATTCACCCCTCCACTTT. It yields the protein CASSSLGVQDNNSPLHF.